These T cell receptor beta chains were read from a single sample in a study of CD4 T cells in relation to SARS-CoV-2 and coronaviruses. The data were produced by immunoSEQ multiplex PCR, yet TCRdb's version contains in-frame clones alone and is incomplete. The sample carries about 29,000 clones, about three quarters recorded once. What these receptors recognize is not known. The source material was CD4+ T cells from PBMCs, cultured in vitro. The receptors were sampled from a human donor in good health. CDR3s include the opening cysteine and the closing phenylalanine or tryptophan. A D gene is named only where the DNA matches it firmly. Size values are once, few and many counts, or a class for expanded clones, and some rows have none.

clone size,CDR3 length,D gene,J gene,V gene,CDR3 protein,CDR3 DNA
.,15,.,TRBJ2-2,TRBV10-1,CANETKRKDTGELFF,TGCGCCAACGAGACAAAGCGAAAGGACACCGGGGAGCTGTTTTTT
few,14,.,TRBJ2-3,TRBV6-4,CASSGAGGTDTQYF,TGTGCCAGCAGTGGTGCAGGGGGCACAGATACGCAGTATTTT
.,14,TRBD1,TRBJ2-1,TRBV7-2,CASSLSDRVGEQFF,TGTGCCAGCAGCTTATCGGACAGGGTCGGCGAGCAGTTCTTC
.,17,TRBD2,TRBJ2-2,TRBV5-4,CASSPGLAEGNTGELFF,TGTGCCAGCAGCCCGGGACTAGCGGAGGGGAACACCGGGGAGCTGTTTTTT
.,15,.,TRBJ1-5,TRBV5-4,CASSTGGGNNQPQHF,TGTGCCAGCAGCACCGGGGGCGGTAACAATCAGCCCCAGCATTTT
once,15,.,TRBJ2-6,TRBV6-5,CASFPHISGANVLTF,TGTGCCAGCTTCCCCCACATCTCTGGGGCCAACGTCCTGACTTTC
.,13,.,TRBJ2-7,TRBV5-4,CASSPVGSYEQYF,TGTGCCAGCAGCCCGGTTGGCTCCTACGAGCAGTACTTC
few,17,TRBD1,TRBJ1-5,TRBV19,CASSNRGTGNSNQPQHF,TGTGCCAGTAGTAATCGGGGGACAGGTAATAGCAATCAGCCCCAGCATTTT
medium-sized,14,.,TRBJ1-2,TRBV6-1,CASSEAAGYYGYTF,TGTGCCAGCAGTGAAGCGGCAGGGTACTATGGCTACACCTTC
.,16,TRBD1,TRBJ2-3,TRBV5-1,CASSTPRQGRTDTQYF,TGCGCCAGCAGCACTCCCCGACAGGGGCGCACAGATACGCAGTATTTT
.,14,.,TRBJ1-3,TRBV18,CASSPGQSGNTIYF,TGTGCCAGCTCACCAGGACAATCTGGAAACACCATATATTTT
few,12,.,TRBJ2-2,TRBV7-3,CASSTYTGELFF,TGTGCCAGCAGCACTTACACCGGGGAGCTGTTTTTT
.,15,TRBD2,TRBJ2-5,TRBV5-4,CASSLGGGAEETQYF,TGTGCCAGCAGCTTGGGCGGGGGGGCCGAGGAGACCCAGTACTTC
.,14,.,TRBJ2-5,TRBV2,CASSDIPGAETQYF,TGTGCCAGCAGTGACATCCCCGGCGCGGAGACCCAGTACTTC
.,15,TRBD1,TRBJ1-1,TRBV18,CASSSQGQEGTEAFF,TGTGCCAGCTCATCACAAGGACAGGAGGGCACTGAAGCTTTCTTT
.,14,.,TRBJ1-4,TRBV19,CASSRGDMSEKLFF,TGTGCCAGTAGCCGGGGGGACATGTCTGAAAAACTGTTTTTT
.,16,.,TRBJ1-5,TRBV7-2,CASSLVWGAGNQPQHF,TGTGCCAGCAGCTTAGTGTGGGGGGCGGGCAATCAGCCCCAGCATTTT
.,16,TRBD1,TRBJ1-2,TRBV5-5,CASSLAPGQVDYGYTF,TGTGCCAGCAGTCTAGCCCCGGGACAGGTAGACTATGGCTACACCTTC
.,16,TRBD2,TRBJ2-7,TRBV18,CASSPGLAGGRNEQYF,TGTGCCAGCTCACCCGGACTAGCGGGAGGGCGAAACGAGCAGTACTTC
.,15,TRBD2,TRBJ2-3,TRBV6-5,CASRRLAGAWDTQYF,TGTGCCAGCAGGCGCCTAGCGGGAGCCTGGGATACGCAGTATTTT
.,15,TRBD1,TRBJ1-6,TRBV19,CASSMGTGESSPLHF,TGTGCCAGTAGTATGGGGACAGGGGAGAGCTCACCCCTCCACTTT
.,14,.,TRBJ2-5,TRBV5-5,CASSRAQGEETQYF,TGTGCCAGCAGCAGGGCACAGGGTGAAGAGACCCAGTACTTC
.,15,TRBD2,TRBJ2-1,TRBV5-4,CASAQDLAGEGEQFF,TGTGCCAGCGCCCAAGATCTAGCGGGGGAGGGTGAGCAGTTCTTC
few,15,TRBD2,TRBJ2-5,TRBV4-2,CASSRRAGGRETQYF,TGTGCCAGCAGTCGGCGAGCGGGAGGTCGAGAGACCCAGTACTTC
few,12,.,TRBJ1-2,TRBV30,CAWAPGPYGYTF,TGTGCCTGGGCACCGGGCCCCTATGGCTACACCTTC
.,15,.,TRBJ1-6,TRBV7-3,CASSPAGGSHSPLHF,TGTGCCAGCAGCCCAGCCGGGGGGAGTCATTCACCCCTCCACTTT
few,15,.,TRBJ1-3,TRBV7-2,CASSKRQSSGNTIYF,TGTGCCAGCAGCAAACGACAGAGCTCTGGAAACACCATATATTTT
.,15,TRBD2,TRBJ2-2,TRBV5-4,CASRERLAGTGELFF,TGTGCCAGCAGAGAGAGACTAGCGGGCACCGGGGAGCTGTTTTTT
few,16,TRBD1,TRBJ1-5,TRBV10-1,CASRSDREGRNQPQHF,TGCGCCAGCAGGAGTGACAGGGAGGGACGCAATCAGCCCCAGCATTTT
.,15,TRBD2,TRBJ2-1,TRBV14,CASSPSGRANNEQFF,TGTGCCAGCAGCCCTAGCGGGAGGGCAAACAATGAGCAGTTCTTC
.,16,TRBD1,TRBJ1-5,TRBV7-2,CASSLGDRSLGQPQHF,TGTGCCAGCAGCTTAGGGGACAGGTCGCTGGGACAGCCCCAGCATTTT
.,13,.,TRBJ1-1,TRBV12-3/TRBV12-4,CASSLTGLAEAFF,TGTGCCAGCAGTTTAACAGGGTTGGCTGAAGCTTTCTTT
.,16,.,TRBJ2-3,TRBV9,CASSVVGGLETDTQYF,TGTGCCAGCAGCGTAGTAGGAGGATTGGAGACAGATACGCAGTATTTT
.,15,.,TRBJ2-7,TRBV6-5,CASSYSTGQSYEQYF,TGTGCCAGCAGTTACTCGACGGGACAATCCTACGAGCAGTACTTC
.,14,.,TRBJ2-7,TRBV4-2,CASSESGTVYEQYF,TGTGCCAGCAGCGAATCCGGGACGGTCTACGAGCAGTACTTC
.,19,TRBD2,TRBJ2-5,TRBV7-2,CASSLRLQRGASYQETQYF,TGTGCCAGCAGCTTAAGGCTCCAGCGGGGGGCCTCGTACCAAGAGACCCAGTACTTC
.,14,TRBD2,TRBJ2-7,TRBV5-1,CASSTSGGAYEQYF,TGCGCCAGCAGCACTAGCGGGGGGGCCTACGAGCAGTACTTC
.,15,.,TRBJ1-1,TRBV5-4,CASRRGFIMNTEAFF,TGTGCCAGCAGACGGGGCTTCATAATGAACACTGAAGCTTTCTTT
.,17,TRBD2,TRBJ2-1,TRBV6-4,CATPREVAGGPRDEQFF,TGTGCCACCCCGAGGGAAGTAGCGGGAGGGCCGAGGGATGAGCAGTTCTTC
.,13,.,TRBJ2-5,TRBV7-9,CASSLELPETQYF,TGTGCCAGCAGCTTAGAACTGCCCGAGACCCAGTACTTC
.,15,TRBD1,TRBJ2-7,TRBV18,CASSLVTGQGDEQYF,TGTGCCAGCTCACTCGTAACGGGACAGGGGGACGAGCAGTACTTC
.,15,.,TRBJ2-7,TRBV7-2,CASSPTSFNRHEQYF,TGTGCCAGCAGCCCTACTTCGTTTAACCGCCACGAGCAGTACTTC
once,15,.,TRBJ1-1,TRBV6-5,CASTNGGVANTEAFF,TGTGCCAGCACCAACGGGGGAGTGGCGAACACTGAAGCTTTCTTT
.,17,TRBD2,TRBJ2-7,TRBV5-1,CASSFDLAGGSSYEQYF,TGCGCCAGCAGCTTTGACCTAGCGGGAGGGTCCTCCTACGAGCAGTACTTC
.,15,.,TRBJ1-6,TRBV4-2,CASSRQKDSNSPLHF,TGTGCCAGCAGCCGGCAGAAGGACAGCAATTCACCCCTCCACTTT
.,14,TRBD2,TRBJ2-3,TRBV7-2,CASRPTREGLLQYF,TGTGCCAGCAGACCCACGCGGGAGGGTTTATTGCAGTATTTT
.,14,TRBD1,TRBJ2-7,TRBV28,CASSLWTGAGEQYF,TGTGCCAGCAGTTTATGGACAGGGGCGGGCGAGCAGTACTTC
.,15,TRBD1,TRBJ2-6,TRBV7-8,CASSQGGGGANVLTF,TGTGCCAGCAGCCAAGGGGGCGGTGGGGCCAACGTCCTGACTTTC
.,14,.,TRBJ2-7,TRBV6-5,CASSYSRGPYEQYF,TGTGCCAGCAGTTACTCGAGGGGTCCCTACGAGCAGTACTTC
.,14,.,TRBJ2-3,TRBV7-3,CASSLEAGTDTQYF,TGTGCCAGCAGCTTAGAGGCGGGCACAGATACGCAGTATTTT